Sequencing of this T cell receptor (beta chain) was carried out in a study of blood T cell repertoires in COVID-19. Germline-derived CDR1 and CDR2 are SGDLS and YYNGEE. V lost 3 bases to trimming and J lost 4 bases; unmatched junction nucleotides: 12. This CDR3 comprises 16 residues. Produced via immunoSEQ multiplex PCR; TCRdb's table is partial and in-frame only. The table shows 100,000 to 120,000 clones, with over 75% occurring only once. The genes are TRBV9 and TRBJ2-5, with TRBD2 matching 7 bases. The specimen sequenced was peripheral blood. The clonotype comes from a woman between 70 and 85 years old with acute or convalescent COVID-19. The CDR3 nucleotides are TGTGCCAGCAGCGGAGCTCGGGACTACACCGGAGAGACCCAGTACTTC. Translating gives CASSGARDYTGETQYF.